A selection of T cell receptor beta chains follows, all from one sample in a study of post-analysis software for immune sequencing data. TCRdb called the PCR reads again in MiXCR, with one record for every CDR3 protein. The sample has fewer than 700,000 distinct CDR3 sequences, about 40% seen once. Source material: blood. Receptor source: a girl between 5 and 17 years old with multiple sclerosis. Each CDR3 is given with its conserved first and last residue. D genes are given only for firm matches. The size of a clone is reported for some rows only, either as once, few or many, or as a class for expanded clones.

j_gene	d_gene	abundance	v_gene	CDR3nt	CDR3aa
TRBJ2-3	.	.	TRBV12-3/TRBV12-4	TGTGCCAGCAGTTTGAGTGGAAGAGATACGCAGTATTTT	CASSLSGRDTQYF
TRBJ2-7	TRBD1	.	TRBV2	TGTGCCAGCAGTGAGAGGACAGGAGCCTACGAGCAGTACTTC	CASSERTGAYEQYF
TRBJ2-3	.	.	TRBV12-3/TRBV12-4	TGTGCCAGCAGTCTCAAATATCCTAGCGCCAGCACAGATACGCAGTATTTT	CASSLKYPSASTDTQYF
TRBJ1-2	.	once	TRBV5-1	TGCGCCAGCAGCCCGGAGGAGGTTTATGGCTACACCTTC	CASSPEEVYGYTF
TRBJ1-2	.	few	TRBV30	TGTGCCTGGAGTGGACAGTCTAACTATGGCTACACCTTC	CAWSGQSNYGYTF
TRBJ2-1	.	few	TRBV5-1	TGCGCCAGCAGCCGCGGGACAGTTAACAATGAGCAGTTCTTC	CASSRGTVNNEQFF
TRBJ2-1	TRBD2	once	TRBV4-1	TGCGCCAGCAGCCAAGAGGGAGCGGGGGGGCTCAATGAGCAGTTCTTC	CASSQEGAGGLNEQFF
TRBJ2-1	.	.	TRBV4-1	TGCGCCAGCAGCCAATTCTCCAATGAGCAGTTCTTC	CASSQFSNEQFF
TRBJ2-3	.	.	TRBV6-8	TGTGCCAGCAACCCCCGGGGGGATACGCAGTATTTT	CASNPRGDTQYF
TRBJ1-1	TRBD1	.	TRBV10-3	TGTGCCATCAGTGAGGCGGGACAGGGGGTGGCTGAAGCTTTCTTT	CAISEAGQGVAEAFF
TRBJ2-1	.	.	TRBV10-3	TGTGCCATCAGGGACCCTAGCACTCTTGCCAATGAGCAGTTCTTC	CAIRDPSTLANEQFF
TRBJ1-2	TRBD1	.	TRBV5-1	TGCGCCAGCAACCCGGGACAGGGATTCGGCTACACCTTC	CASNPGQGFGYTF
TRBJ2-1	.	few	TRBV12-3/TRBV12-4	TGTGCCAGCAGTACCTCAGACTTTAGTGAGCAGTTCTTC	CASSTSDFSEQFF
TRBJ2-7	TRBD2	.	TRBV5-1	TGCGCCAGCAGCTCCGGAGGACTAGATCGCGAGCAGTACTTC	CASSSGGLDREQYF
TRBJ1-2	TRBD1	.	TRBV5-6	TGTGCCAGCAGCTTGTTATTGCGGGGAAACAGGGGTGGTGGCTACACCTTC	CASSLLLRGNRGGGYTF
TRBJ2-5	.	few	TRBV29-1	TGCAGCGTTGAGGGGGAGGCAGGCAGAGAGACCCAGTACTTC	CSVEGEAGRETQYF
TRBJ2-3	.	.	TRBV6-5	TGTGCCAGCAGTGGGGGCTCTTGGGATACGCAGTATTTT	CASSGGSWDTQYF